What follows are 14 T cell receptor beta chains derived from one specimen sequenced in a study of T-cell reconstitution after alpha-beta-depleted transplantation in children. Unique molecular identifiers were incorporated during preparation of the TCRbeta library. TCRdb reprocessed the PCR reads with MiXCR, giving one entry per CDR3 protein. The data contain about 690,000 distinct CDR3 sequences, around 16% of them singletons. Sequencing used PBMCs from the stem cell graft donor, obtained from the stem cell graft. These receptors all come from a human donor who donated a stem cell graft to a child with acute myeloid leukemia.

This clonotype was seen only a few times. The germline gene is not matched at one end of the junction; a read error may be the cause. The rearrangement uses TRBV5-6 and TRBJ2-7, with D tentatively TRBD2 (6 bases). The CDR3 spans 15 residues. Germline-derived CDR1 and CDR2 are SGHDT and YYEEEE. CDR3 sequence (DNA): TGTGCCAGCAGGCGGGGTTGGGGGTACTCCGACGAGCAGTACTTC. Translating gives CASRRGWGYSDEQYF.

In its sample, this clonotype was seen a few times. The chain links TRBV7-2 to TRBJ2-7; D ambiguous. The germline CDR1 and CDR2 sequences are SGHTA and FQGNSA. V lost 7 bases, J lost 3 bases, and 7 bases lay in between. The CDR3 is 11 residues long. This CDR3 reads CASTLLYEQYF. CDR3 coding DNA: TGTGCCAGCACCCTACTCTACGAGCAGTACTTC.

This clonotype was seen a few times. The CDR3 sequence: CASRDRGPYEQYF. In DNA, the CDR3 is TGTGCCAGCAGAGACAGGGGGCCCTACGAGCAGTACTTC. The chain recombines TRBV6-1 with TRBJ2-7; TRBD1 aligns across 10 bases. This CDR3 is built from 13 residues. Looked up from germline, CDR1 is MNHNS and CDR2 is SASEGT. V was clipped by 6 bases and J by 2 bases; unmatched bases: 1.

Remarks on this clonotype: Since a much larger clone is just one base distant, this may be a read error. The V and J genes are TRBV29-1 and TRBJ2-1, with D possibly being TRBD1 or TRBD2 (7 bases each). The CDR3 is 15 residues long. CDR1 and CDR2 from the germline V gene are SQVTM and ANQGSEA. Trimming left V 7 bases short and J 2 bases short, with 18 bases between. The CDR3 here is CSAKTSRGAYNEQFF. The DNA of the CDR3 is TGCAGCGCAAAGACTAGCAGGGGGGCCTACAATGAGCAGTTCTTC.

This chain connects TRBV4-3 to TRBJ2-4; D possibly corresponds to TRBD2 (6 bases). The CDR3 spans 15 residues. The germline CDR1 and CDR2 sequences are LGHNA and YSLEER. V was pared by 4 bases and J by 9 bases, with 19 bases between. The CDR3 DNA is TGCGCCAGCAGCCGAGGGCGCAGGGAGGCTCCCATTCAGTACTTC. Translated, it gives CASSRGRREAPIQYF.

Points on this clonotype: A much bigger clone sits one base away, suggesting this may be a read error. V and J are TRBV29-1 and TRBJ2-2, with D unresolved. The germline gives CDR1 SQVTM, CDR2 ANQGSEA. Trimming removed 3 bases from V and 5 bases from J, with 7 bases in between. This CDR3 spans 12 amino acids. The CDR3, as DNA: TGCAGCGTTGACTGGGTGACCGGGGAGCTGTTTTTT. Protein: CSVDWVTGELFF.

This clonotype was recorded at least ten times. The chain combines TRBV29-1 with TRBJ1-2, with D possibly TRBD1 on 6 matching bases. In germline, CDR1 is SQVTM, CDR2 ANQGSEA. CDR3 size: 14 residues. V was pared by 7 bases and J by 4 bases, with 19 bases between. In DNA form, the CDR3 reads TGCAGCGCGCGGGACAATGGCTTGGGCTATGGCTACACCTTC. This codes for CSARDNGLGYGYTF.

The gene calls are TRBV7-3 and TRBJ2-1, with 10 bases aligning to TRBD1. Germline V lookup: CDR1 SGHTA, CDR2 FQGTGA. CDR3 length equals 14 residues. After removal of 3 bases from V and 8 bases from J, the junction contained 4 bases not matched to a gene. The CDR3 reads CASSFRQGAHEQFF. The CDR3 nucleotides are TGTGCCAGCAGCTTCCGACAGGGGGCCCATGAGCAGTTCTTC.

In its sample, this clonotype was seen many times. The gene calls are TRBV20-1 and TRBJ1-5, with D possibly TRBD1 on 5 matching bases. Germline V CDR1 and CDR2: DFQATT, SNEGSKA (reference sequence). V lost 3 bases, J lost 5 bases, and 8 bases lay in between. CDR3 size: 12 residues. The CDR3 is CSASRGYQPQHF. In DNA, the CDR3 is TGCAGTGCTAGTAGGGGCTATCAGCCCCAGCATTTT.

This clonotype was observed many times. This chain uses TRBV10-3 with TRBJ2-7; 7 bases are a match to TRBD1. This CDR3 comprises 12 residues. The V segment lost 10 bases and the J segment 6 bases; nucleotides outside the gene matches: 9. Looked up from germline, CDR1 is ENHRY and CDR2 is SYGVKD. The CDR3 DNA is TGTGCCACCGGGGACAGACTCACCGAGCAGTACGTC. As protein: CATGDRLTEQYV.

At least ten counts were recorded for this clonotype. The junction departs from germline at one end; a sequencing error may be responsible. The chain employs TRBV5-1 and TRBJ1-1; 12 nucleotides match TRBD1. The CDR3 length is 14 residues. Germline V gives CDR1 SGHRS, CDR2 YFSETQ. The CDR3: CASSLGQGATEAFF. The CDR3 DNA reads TGTGCCAGCAGCTTGGGACAGGGGGCGACCGAAGCTTTCTTT.

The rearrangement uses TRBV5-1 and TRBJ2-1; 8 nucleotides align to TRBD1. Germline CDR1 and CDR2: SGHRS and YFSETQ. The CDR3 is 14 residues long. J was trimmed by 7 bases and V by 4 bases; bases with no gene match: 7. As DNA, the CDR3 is TGCGCCAGCAGCAATGGACAGGGCGTAAATGAGCAGTTCTTC. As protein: CASSNGQGVNEQFF.

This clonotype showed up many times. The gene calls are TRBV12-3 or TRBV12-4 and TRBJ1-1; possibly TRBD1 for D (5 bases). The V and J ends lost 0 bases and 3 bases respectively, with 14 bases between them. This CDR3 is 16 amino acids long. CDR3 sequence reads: CASSLARAAEDTEAFF. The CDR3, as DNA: TGTGCCAGCAGTTTAGCCAGGGCGGCTGAGGACACTGAAGCTTTCTTT.

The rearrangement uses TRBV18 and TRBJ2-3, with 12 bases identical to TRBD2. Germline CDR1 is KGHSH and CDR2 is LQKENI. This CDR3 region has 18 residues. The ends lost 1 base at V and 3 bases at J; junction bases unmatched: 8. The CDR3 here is CASSPRRTSGGITDTQYF. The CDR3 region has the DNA TGTGCCAGCTCACCACGGCGAACTAGCGGGGGGATAACAGATACGCAGTATTTT.